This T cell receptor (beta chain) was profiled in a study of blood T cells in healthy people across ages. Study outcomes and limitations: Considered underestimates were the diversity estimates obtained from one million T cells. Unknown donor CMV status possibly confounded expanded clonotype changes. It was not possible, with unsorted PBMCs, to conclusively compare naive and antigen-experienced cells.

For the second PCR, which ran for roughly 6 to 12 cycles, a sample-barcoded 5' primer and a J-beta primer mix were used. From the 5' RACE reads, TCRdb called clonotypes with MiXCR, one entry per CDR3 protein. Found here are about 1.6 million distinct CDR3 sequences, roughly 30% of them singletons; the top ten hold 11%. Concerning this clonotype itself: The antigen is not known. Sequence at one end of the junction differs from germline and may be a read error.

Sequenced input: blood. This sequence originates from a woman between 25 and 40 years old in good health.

As DNA, the CDR3 is TGTGCCAGCAACTTAGCGGGAAAAGCTAACTATGGCTACACCTTC. It translates to CASNLAGKANYGYTF. V gene TRBV7-6 combines with J gene TRBJ1-2, with no clear D. The CDR3 is 15 amino acids. Germline V gene data show CDR1 as SGHVS and CDR2 as FNYEAQ. The variable domain in full, with the rest retrieved from reference TRBV7-6 and TRBJ1-2, is GAGVSQSPRYKVTKRGQDVALRCDPISGHVSLYWYRQALGQGPEFLTYFNYEAQQDKSGLPNDRFSAERPEGSISTLTIQRTEQRDSAMYRCASNLAGKANYGYTFGSGTRLTVV.